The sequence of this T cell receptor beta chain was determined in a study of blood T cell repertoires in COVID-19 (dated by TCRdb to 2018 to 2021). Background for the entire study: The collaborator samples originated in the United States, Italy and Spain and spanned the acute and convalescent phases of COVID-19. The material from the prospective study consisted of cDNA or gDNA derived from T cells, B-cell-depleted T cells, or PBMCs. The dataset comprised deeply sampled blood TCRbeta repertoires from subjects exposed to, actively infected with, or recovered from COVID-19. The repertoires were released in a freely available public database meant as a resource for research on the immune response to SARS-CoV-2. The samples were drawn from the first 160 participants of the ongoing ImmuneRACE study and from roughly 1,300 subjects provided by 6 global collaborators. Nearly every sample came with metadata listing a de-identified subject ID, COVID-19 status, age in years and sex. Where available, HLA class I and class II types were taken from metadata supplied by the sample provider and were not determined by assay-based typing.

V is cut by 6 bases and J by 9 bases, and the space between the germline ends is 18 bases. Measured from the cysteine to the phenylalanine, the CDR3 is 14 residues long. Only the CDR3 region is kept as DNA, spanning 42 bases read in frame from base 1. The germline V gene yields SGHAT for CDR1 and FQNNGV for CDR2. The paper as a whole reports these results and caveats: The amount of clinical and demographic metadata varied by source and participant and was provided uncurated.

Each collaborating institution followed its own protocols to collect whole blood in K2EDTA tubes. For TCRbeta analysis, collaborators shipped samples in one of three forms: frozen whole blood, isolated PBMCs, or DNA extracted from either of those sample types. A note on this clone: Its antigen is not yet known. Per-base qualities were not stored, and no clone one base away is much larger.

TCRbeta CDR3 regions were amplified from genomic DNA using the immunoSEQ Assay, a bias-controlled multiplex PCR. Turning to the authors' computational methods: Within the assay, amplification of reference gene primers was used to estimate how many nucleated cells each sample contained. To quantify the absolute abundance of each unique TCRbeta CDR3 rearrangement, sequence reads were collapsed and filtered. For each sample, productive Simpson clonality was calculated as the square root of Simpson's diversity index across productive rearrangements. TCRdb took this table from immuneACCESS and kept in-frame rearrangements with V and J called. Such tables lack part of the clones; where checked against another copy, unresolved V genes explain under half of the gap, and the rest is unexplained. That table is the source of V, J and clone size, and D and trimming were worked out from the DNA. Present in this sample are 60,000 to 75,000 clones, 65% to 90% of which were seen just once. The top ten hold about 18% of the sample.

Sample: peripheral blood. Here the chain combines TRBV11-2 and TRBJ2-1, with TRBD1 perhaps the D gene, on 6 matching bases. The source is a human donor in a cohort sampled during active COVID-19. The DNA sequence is TGTGCCAGCAGAACCCCCGGGACATACCCTGAGCAGTTCTTC. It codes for CASRTPGTYPEQFF.